A single sample gave rise to the 28 T cell receptor beta chains below, sequenced in a study of response to subunit inactivated influenza vaccine. TCRdb analysed the RT-PCR reads with MiXCR anew, one entry per CDR3 protein. This table holds some 640,000 distinct CDR3 sequences, roughly 14% found once. This specimen consisted of PBMCs from blood, obtained around 15 days before vaccination. The receptors originated from a man in his forties or fifties who received an inactivated influenza vaccine.

In its sample, this clonotype was seen a few times. V and J are TRBV5-1 and TRBJ2-1, with TRBD2 matching over 11 bases. V lost 4 bases to trimming and J lost 7 bases; unmatched junction nucleotides: 19. The CDR3 runs 19 residues. Germline V gene data show CDR1 as SGHRS and CDR2 as YFSETQ. CDR3 nucleotides: TGCGCCAGCAGCCACCGGCCCCGAGGGGTAGCGGGGGGGCGGAATGAGCAGTTCTTC. It encodes CASSHRPRGVAGGRNEQFF.

V is TRBV10-3 and J is TRBJ2-5; perhaps TRBD1 as D (6 bases). Germline V lookup: CDR1 ENHRY, CDR2 SYGVKD. With 3 bases removed from V and 5 bases from J, the gap between germline ends came to 16 bases. The CDR3 is made up of 15 amino acids. The CDR3 sequence: CAISDPQGPRETQYF. The CDR3 DNA reads as TGTGCCATCAGTGACCCACAGGGCCCACGGGAGACCCAGTACTTC.

The chain carries TRBV12-3 or TRBV12-4 and TRBJ2-3, with TRBD2 identical over 11 bases. V trimming: 5 bases; J trimming: 2 bases; junction bases outside the gene matches: 9. The CDR3 covers 17 residues. Here the CDR3 DNA reads TGTGCCAGCAGTCCTCTCCTAGCGGGGGGCTCCACAGATACGCAGTATTTT. Amino acid sequence: CASSPLLAGGSTDTQYF.

The V call is TRBV14, the J call TRBJ2-3; D ambiguous. The germline V gene encodes CDR1 SGHDN and CDR2 FVKESK. V lost 10 bases, J lost 0 bases, and 8 bases lay in between. This CDR3 spans 12 amino acids. CDR3 nucleotide sequence: TGTGCCAACCGGAGTAGCACAGATACGCAGTATTTT. It translates to CANRSSTDTQYF.

A few counts support this clonotype. The V gene is TRBV5-1, the J gene TRBJ2-7; 7 bases are a match to TRBD1. The CDR3 length is 15 residues. With V trimmed by 4 bases and J by 1 base, 8 bases remained unmatched. In germline, CDR1 is SGHRS, CDR2 YFSETQ. CDR3 nucleotide sequence: TGCGCCAGCAGCGCAGACAGGGTAGTTTCCTACGAGCAGTACTTC. Translating it yields CASSADRVVSYEQYF.

A remark on this clonotype: At one of its ends the junction is not consistent with the germline gene, which may arise from a read error. V gene TRBV7-7 combines with J gene TRBJ2-5, with TRBD1 identical over 7 bases. The CDR3 covers 15 residues. Germline V lookup: CDR1 SSHAT, CDR2 FNYEAQ (reference sequence). DNA for the CDR3: TGTGCTAGCAGCTCACGGACAGGAAGACAAGAGACCCAGTACTTC. It encodes CASSSRTGRQETQYF.

The table lists this clonotype with a few counts. The chain links TRBV6-2 or TRBV6-3 to TRBJ2-5; tentative D call: TRBD1 (6 bases). This CDR3 has 15 residues. The V gene's germline CDR1 is MNHEY and CDR2 SVGEGT. Trimming removed 6 bases from V and 7 bases from J, with 21 bases in between. The CDR3 is CASSLVGWGQGTQYF. The CDR3 region has the DNA TGTGCCAGCAGCTTAGTGGGCTGGGGGCAGGGGACCCAGTACTTC.

This clonotype was seen ten or more times. The chain links TRBV29-1 to TRBJ2-1; TRBD2 matches at 10 bases. Germline trimming cut 8 bases from V and 4 bases from J; bases unmatched to any gene: 5. CDR1 SQVTM and CDR2 ANQGSEA come from the germline V gene. CDR3 length: 13 amino acids. CDR3 bases: TGCAGCTCAGCGACTAGCGGGTACAATGAGCAGTTCTTC. Protein: CSSATSGYNEQFF.

In its sample, this clonotype was seen many times. The chain combines TRBV27 with TRBJ2-1; D is perhaps TRBD1 or TRBD2 (6 bases each). This CDR3 region has 14 residues. Per the germline V gene, CDR1 is MNHEY and CDR2 is SMNVEV (reference sequence). Trimming shortened V by 8 bases and J by 9 bases, and 20 bases separated the two germline ends. The CDR3: CASATPRKGGEQFF. DNA of the CDR3: TGTGCCAGCGCGACTCCCCGCAAGGGGGGTGAGCAGTTCTTC.

This chain joins TRBV15 and TRBJ1-2; 7 bases are shared with TRBD1. The CDR3 is 14 residues long. Germline loops: CDR1 LNHNV, CDR2 YYDKDF (reference sequence). The J segment lost 6 bases and the V segment lost 1 base, leaving 5 bases of the junction unmatched. CDR3 sequence (DNA): TGTGCCACCAGCAGAGGGGACAGAATCCATGGCTACACCTTC. Amino acids: CATSRGDRIHGYTF.

The genes are TRBV6-1 and TRBJ1-2; possibly TRBD1 for D (6 bases). The CDR3 spans 15 residues. V dropped 6 bases and J dropped 8 bases, with 22 bases sitting between them. Germline V gene lookup returns CDR1 MNHNS and CDR2 SASEGT. In DNA form, the CDR3 reads TGTGCCAGCAGCCCCATGGGAAATTGGGGGGGCGGCTACACCTTC. As protein: CASSPMGNWGGGYTF.

The rearrangement links TRBV4-1 to TRBJ2-1, with 10 bases that match TRBD2. V was pared by 4 bases and J by 10 bases, with 13 bases of the junction left unmatched. Germline V gene data show CDR1 as MGHRA and CDR2 as YSYEKL. This CDR3 contains 16 residues. The CDR3 region is CASSPLGASGRTEQFF. CDR3 nucleotides: TGCGCCAGCAGCCCCCTGGGCGCTAGCGGGAGAACAGAGCAGTTCTTC.

Ten or more counts support this clonotype. This chain joins TRBV29-1 and TRBJ2-3; 14 bases are a match to TRBD2. Germline V gives CDR1 SQVTM, CDR2 ANQGSEA. The length of the CDR3 is 20 residues. J lost 3 bases, V lost 0 bases, and 14 bases had no gene match. CDR3 residues: CSVEDFVTSGRAWSTDTQYF. The CDR3 coding sequence is TGCAGCGTTGAAGATTTCGTGACTAGCGGGAGGGCCTGGTCTACAGATACGCAGTATTTT.

This clonotype was found a few times. The chain is built from TRBV29-1 and TRBJ1-2; maybe TRBD1 (5 bases). V was pared by 4 bases and J by 0 bases, with 15 bases between. Germline lookup yields CDR1 SQVTM and CDR2 ANQGSEA. The CDR3 length is 15 residues. In DNA, the CDR3 is TGCAGCGTTGTGGCCATCGGGGGAACTAACTATGGCTACACCTTC. It translates to CSVVAIGGTNYGYTF.

This clonotype appeared a few times. This chain links TRBV20-1 with TRBJ2-7; 12 bases line up with TRBD2. The ends lost 1 base at V and 4 bases at J; junction bases unmatched: 11. Germline CDR1 reads DFQATT; CDR2 reads SNEGSKA (reference sequence). This CDR3 is 17 amino acids long. CDR3 residues: CSARGGLLAGGGYEQYF. The DNA of the CDR3 is TGCAGTGCTAGAGGCGGGTTACTAGCGGGAGGTGGTTACGAGCAGTACTTC.

This clonotype showed up many times. The chain joins TRBV4-1 to TRBJ1-1, with TRBD1 identical over 7 bases. Trimming took 4 bases from V and 7 from J; bases not matched to a gene: 9. The length of the CDR3 is 14 residues. The germline CDR1 and CDR2 sequences are MGHRA and YSYEKL. CDR3 loop: CASSRPGGNGEAFF. For the CDR3, the DNA is TGCGCCAGCAGCCGACCAGGGGGGAATGGTGAAGCTTTCTTT.

The chain recombines TRBV5-5 with TRBJ1-4; D call uncertain. Per the germline V gene, CDR1 is SGHKS and CDR2 is YYEKEE (reference sequence). Trimming shortened V by 0 bases and J by 8 bases, and 8 bases separated the two germline ends. The CDR3 has 13 amino acids. The CDR3 nucleotides read TGTGCCAGCAGCTTGGTCCAGTCGGAAAAACTGTTTTTT. Translation gives CASSLVQSEKLFF.

DNA of the CDR3: TGTGCCAGCATCCCCTCTAGTCAGGGTTCCGGGGAGCTGTTTTTT. Protein product: CASIPSSQGSGELFF. This chain uses TRBV28 with TRBJ2-2; tentative D call: TRBD1 (5 bases). The ends were cut back, 7 bases at V and 6 bases at J, with 18 bases in the middle. Germline V gene sequence: CDR1 MDHEN, CDR2 SYDVKM. The CDR3 totals 15 residues.

The sample holds many counts of this clonotype. The chain recombines TRBV19 with TRBJ2-1, with TRBD2 identical over 11 bases. V was pared by 3 bases and J by 0 bases, with 7 bases of the junction left unmatched. The germline gives CDR1 LNHDA, CDR2 SQIVND (reference sequence). The CDR3 totals 18 residues. CDR3 DNA sequence: TGTGCCAGTAGTATCTCTAGCGGGAGGTTAAGCTCCTACAATGAGCAGTTCTTC. It translates to CASSISSGRLSSYNEQFF.

The CDR3 loop is CASSQDGYTF. CDR3 DNA: TGTGCCAGCAGCCAGGATGGCTACACCTTC. V gene TRBV7-9 combines with J gene TRBJ1-2; D unresolved. The CDR3 extends over 10 amino acids. The germline V and J ends were trimmed by 5 bases and 6 bases, with 4 bases remaining between them. Germline loops: CDR1 SEHNR, CDR2 FQNEAQ (reference sequence). Looking up the rest from reference TRBV7-9 and TRBJ1-2 gives the full variable domain: DTGVSQNPRHKITKRGQNVTFRCDPISEHNRLYWYRQTLGQGPEFLTYFQNEAQLEKSRLLSDRFSAERPKGSFSTLEIQRTEQGDSAMYLCASSQDGYTFGSGTRLTVV.

There are a few counts of this clonotype. The gene calls are TRBV9 and TRBJ2-3; D call uncertain. Germline V gene lookup returns CDR1 SGDLS and CDR2 YYNGEE. The CDR3 is made up of 14 amino acids. Trimming removed 0 bases at V and 8 bases at J, with 13 bases between. CDR3 amino acids: CASSVAPDRLTQYF. The DNA for the CDR3 is TGTGCCAGCAGCGTAGCCCCCGACCGGCTTACGCAGTATTTT.

A few counts support this clonotype. The rearrangement joins TRBV7-2 to TRBJ1-1; D not resolved. The CDR3 extends over 13 amino acids. The germline V gene has CDR1 SGHTA and CDR2 FQGNSA. V shed 7 bases and J shed 1 base, with 10 bases lying between them. The CDR3 protein is CASTSWENTEAFF. The CDR3 DNA reads TGTGCCAGCACCTCCTGGGAGAACACTGAAGCTTTCTTT.

J is TRBJ2-7 and V is TRBV4-3; D is possibly TRBD2 (6 bases). Trimming stripped 1 base from V and 4 bases from J, with 14 bases between. The germline gives CDR1 LGHNA, CDR2 YSLEER. The CDR3 is made up of 15 amino acids. CDR3 nucleotides: TGCGCCAGCAGCCAAGCTGGTGGGAGGAGGTACGAGCAGTACTTC. Translation gives CASSQAGGRRYEQYF.

This clonotype was detected only a few times. The J gene is TRBJ2-5, the V gene TRBV2, with 9 bases matching TRBD2. The ends lost 3 bases at V and 5 bases at J; junction bases unmatched: 4. CDR3 length: 14 amino acids. Germline V gene lookup returns CDR1 SNHLY and CDR2 FYNNEI. DNA of the CDR3: TGTGCCAGCAGTGAGCGGGAGGGCTGGGAGACCCAGTACTTC. This translates into CASSEREGWETQYF.

This clonotype was seen many times. The chain recombines TRBV5-1 with TRBJ2-2; unclear D gene. This CDR3 is built from 15 residues. V lost 1 base and J 5 bases, leaving 12 bases between the germline ends. The germline V gene encodes CDR1 SGHRS and CDR2 YFSETQ. Written as DNA, the CDR3 is TGCGCCAGCAGCTTGTCCTCAAGGGAAACCGGGGAGCTGTTTTTT. Encoded protein: CASSLSSRETGELFF.

This clonotype was seen a few times. This chain joins TRBV5-6 and TRBJ2-7; 7 positions agree with TRBD2. This CDR3 region has 14 residues. Germline values: CDR1 SGHDT, CDR2 YYEEEE. Trimming took 2 bases from V and 3 from J; bases not matched to a gene: 5. In DNA form, the CDR3 reads TGTGCCAGCAGCTTCGGGACTATAGTCTACGAGCAGTACTTC. Its translation is CASSFGTIVYEQYF.

The rearrangement links TRBV7-3 to TRBJ2-7; TRBD2 might be the D (7 bases). Germline V gene lookup returns CDR1 SGHTA and CDR2 FQGTGA. This CDR3 contains 14 residues. V gave up 4 bases and J gave up 6 bases, with 16 bases separating them. CDR3 amino acids: CASSSGPGGGEQYF. CDR3 nucleotides: TGTGCCAGCAGCTCCGGACCGGGGGGCGGCGAGCAGTACTTC.

The table lists this clonotype with a few counts. The chain joins TRBV7-3 to TRBJ2-3, with D unclear. Germline CDR1 SGHTA, CDR2 FQGTGA. The CDR3 contains 14 residues. Trimming pared 7 bases from V and 0 bases from J, leaving 11 bases between. The CDR3: CASNLGLSTDTQYF. CDR3 in DNA: TGTGCCAGCAACCTTGGGCTAAGCACAGATACGCAGTATTTT. The full variable domain, its missing parts supplied by reference TRBV7-3 and TRBJ2-3, is GAGVSQTPSNKVTEKGKYVELRCDPISGHTALYWYRQSLGQGPEFLIYFQGTGAADDSGLPNDRFFAVRPEGSVSTLKIQRTERGDSAVYLCASNLGLSTDTQYFGPGTRLTVL.